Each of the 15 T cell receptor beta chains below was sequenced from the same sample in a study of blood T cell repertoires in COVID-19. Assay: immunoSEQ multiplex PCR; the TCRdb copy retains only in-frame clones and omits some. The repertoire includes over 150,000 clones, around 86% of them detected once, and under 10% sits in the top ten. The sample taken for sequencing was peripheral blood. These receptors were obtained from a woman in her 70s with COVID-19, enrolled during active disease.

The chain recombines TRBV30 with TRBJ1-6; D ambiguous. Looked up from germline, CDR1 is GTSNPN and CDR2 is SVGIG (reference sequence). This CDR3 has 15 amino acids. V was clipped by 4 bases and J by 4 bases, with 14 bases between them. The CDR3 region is CAWNGPSLYNSPLHF. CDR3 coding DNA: TGTGCCTGGAACGGTCCATCCCTTTATAATTCACCCCTCCACTTT.

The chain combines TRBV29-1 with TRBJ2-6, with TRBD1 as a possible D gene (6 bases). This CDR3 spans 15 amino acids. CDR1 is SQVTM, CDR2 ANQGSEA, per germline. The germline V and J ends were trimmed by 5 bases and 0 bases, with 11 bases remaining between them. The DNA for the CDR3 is TGCAGCGTTCAGGGGTCCTTCTCTGGGGCCAACGTCCTGACTTTC. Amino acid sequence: CSVQGSFSGANVLTF.

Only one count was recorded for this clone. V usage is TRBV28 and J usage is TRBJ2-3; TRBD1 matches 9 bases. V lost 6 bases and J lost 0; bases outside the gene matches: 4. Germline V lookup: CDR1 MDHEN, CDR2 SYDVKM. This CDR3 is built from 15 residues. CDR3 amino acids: CASSGTGLSTDTQYF. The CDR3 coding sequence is TGTGCCAGCAGCGGGACAGGGCTAAGCACAGATACGCAGTATTTT.

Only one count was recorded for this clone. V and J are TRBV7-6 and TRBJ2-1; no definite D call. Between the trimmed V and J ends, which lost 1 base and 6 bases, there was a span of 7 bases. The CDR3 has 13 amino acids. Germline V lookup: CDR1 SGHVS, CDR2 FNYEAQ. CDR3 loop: CASSLDNPNEQFF. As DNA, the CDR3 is TGTGCCAGCAGCTTAGACAACCCCAATGAGCAGTTCTTC.

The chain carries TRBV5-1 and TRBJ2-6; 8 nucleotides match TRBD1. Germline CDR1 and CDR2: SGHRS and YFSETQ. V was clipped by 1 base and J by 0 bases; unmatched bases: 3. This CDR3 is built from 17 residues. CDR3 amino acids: CASSLQGAISGANVLTF. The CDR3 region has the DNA TGCGCCAGCAGCTTGCAGGGGGCCATCTCTGGGGCCAACGTCCTGACTTTC. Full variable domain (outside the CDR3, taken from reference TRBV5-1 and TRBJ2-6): KAGVTQTPRYLIKTRGQQVTLSCSPISGHRSVSWYQQTPGQGLQFLFEYFSETQRNKGNFPGRFSGRQFSNSRSEMNVSTLELGDSALYLCASSLQGAISGANVLTFGAGSRLTVL.

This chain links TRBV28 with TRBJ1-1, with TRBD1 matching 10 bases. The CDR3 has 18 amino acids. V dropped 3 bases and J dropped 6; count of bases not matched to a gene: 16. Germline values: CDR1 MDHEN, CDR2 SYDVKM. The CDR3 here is CASSFAGTGVSWRPEAFF. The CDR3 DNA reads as TGTGCCAGCAGTTTCGCTGGGACAGGGGTGAGTTGGAGGCCTGAAGCTTTCTTT. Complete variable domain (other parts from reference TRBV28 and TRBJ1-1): DVKVTQSSRYLVKRTGEKVFLECVQDMDHENMFWYRQDPGLGLRLIYFSYDVKMKEKGDIPEGYSVSREKKERFSLILESASTNQTSMYLCASSFAGTGVSWRPEAFFGQGTRLTVV.

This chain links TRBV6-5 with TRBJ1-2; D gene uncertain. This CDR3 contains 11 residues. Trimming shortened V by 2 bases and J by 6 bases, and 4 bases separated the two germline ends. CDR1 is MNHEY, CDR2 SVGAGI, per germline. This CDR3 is CASSYGHGYTF. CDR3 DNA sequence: TGTGCCAGCAGTTACGGCCATGGCTACACCTTC.

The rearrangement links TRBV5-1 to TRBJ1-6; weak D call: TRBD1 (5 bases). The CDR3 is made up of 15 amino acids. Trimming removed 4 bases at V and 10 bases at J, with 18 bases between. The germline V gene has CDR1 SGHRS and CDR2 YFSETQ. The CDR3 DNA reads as TGCGCCAGCAGCCCCGGGGGGTTAGGAAGATCACCCCTCCACTTT. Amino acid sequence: CASSPGGLGRSPLHF.

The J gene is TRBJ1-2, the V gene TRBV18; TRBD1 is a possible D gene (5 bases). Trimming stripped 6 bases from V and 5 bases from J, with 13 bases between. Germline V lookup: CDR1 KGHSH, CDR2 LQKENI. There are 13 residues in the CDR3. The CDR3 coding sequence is TGTGCCAGCTCCCCGGTTGGGGCGTATGGCTACACCTTC. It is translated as CASSPVGAYGYTF. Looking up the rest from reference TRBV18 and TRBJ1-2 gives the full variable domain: NAGVMQNPRHLVRRRGQEARLRCSPMKGHSHVYWYRQLPEEGLKFMVYLQKENIIDESGMPKERFSAEFPKEGPSILRIQQVVRGDSAAYFCASSPVGAYGYTFGSGTRLTVV.

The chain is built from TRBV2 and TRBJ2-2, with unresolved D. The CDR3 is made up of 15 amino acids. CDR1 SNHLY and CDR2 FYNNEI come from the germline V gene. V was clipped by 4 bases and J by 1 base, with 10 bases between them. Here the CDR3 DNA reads TGTGCCAGCAGTGGCCGCCGCAGGAACACCGGGGAGCTGTTTTTT. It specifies CASSGRRRNTGELFF.

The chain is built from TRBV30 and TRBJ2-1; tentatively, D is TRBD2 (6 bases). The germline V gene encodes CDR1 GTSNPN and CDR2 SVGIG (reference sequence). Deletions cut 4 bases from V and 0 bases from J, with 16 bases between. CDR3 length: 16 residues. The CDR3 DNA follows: TGTGCCTGGAAGGAATCGGAGGGCCGCTCCTACAATGAGCAGTTCTTC. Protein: CAWKESEGRSYNEQFF.

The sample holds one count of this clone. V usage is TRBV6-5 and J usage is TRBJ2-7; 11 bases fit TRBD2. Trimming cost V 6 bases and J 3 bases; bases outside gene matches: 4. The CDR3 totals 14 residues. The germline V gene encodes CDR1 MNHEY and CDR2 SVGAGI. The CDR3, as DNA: TGTGCCAGCAGAGCCGGGACTAGCGGCTACGAGCAGTACTTC. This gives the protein CASRAGTSGYEQYF.

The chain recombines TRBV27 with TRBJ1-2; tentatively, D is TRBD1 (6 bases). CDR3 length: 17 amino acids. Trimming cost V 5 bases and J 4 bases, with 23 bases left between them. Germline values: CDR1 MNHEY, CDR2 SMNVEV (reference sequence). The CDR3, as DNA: TGTGCCAGCAGTCCCCGGCTGGTACAGGGACCATTCTATGGCTACACCTTC. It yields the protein CASSPRLVQGPFYGYTF.

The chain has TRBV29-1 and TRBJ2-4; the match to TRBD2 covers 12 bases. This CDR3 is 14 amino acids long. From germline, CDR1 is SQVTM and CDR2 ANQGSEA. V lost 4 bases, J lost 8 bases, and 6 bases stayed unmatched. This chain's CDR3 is CSVATSGSLDIQYF. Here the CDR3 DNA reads TGCAGCGTTGCGACTAGCGGGAGTTTGGACATTCAGTACTTC.

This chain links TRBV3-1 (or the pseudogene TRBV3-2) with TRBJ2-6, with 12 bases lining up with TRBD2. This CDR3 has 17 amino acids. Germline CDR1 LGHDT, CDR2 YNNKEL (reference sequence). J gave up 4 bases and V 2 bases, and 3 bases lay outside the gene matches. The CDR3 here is CASSQLAGGSGANVLTF. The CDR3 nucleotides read TGTGCCAGCAGCCAACTAGCGGGAGGGTCCGGGGCCAACGTCCTGACTTTC.